This TCR beta chain appears in the sequencing data of a study of blood T cell repertoires in COVID-19. This clone was seen just once. Losses at the gene ends were 7 bases for V and 0 bases for J; bases not matched to a gene: 8. The CDR3 totals 15 residues. Germline assignment: CDR1 ENHRY and CDR2 SYGVKD. Sequenced by immunoSEQ multiplex PCR; TCRdb stores in-frame clones only, minus some. The sample shows almost 200,000 clones, more than 80% of them seen only once. The origin of this receptor is a woman between 18 and 30 years old who had recovered from COVID-19. Sequencing was done on a sample of PBMCs or T cells enriched from blood (not recorded which). This chain connects TRBV10-3 to TRBJ2-7; 8 bases agree with TRBD1. The CDR3 coding sequence is TGTGCCATCAACTCAGGGGGCGTTAGCTCCTACGAGCAGTACTTC. Its protein product is CAINSGGVSSYEQYF.